The present T cell receptor (beta chain) was sequenced within a study of blood T cell repertoires in COVID-19. At the level of the study: The origin of the acute and convalescent COVID-19 samples was the United States, Italy and Spain. PBMCs, B-cell-depleted T cells, or T cells provided the cDNA or gDNA that made up the material.

Germline trimming cut 7 bases from V and 7 bases from J; bases unmatched to any gene: 3. There are 12 residues in the CDR3. The germline V gene has CDR1 SNHLY and CDR2 FYNNEI. In the study's own analysis: Amplification from reference gene primers served as the basis for estimated nucleated cell counts. The assay was immunoSEQ multiplex PCR, and TCRdb's table has in-frame clones only and misses some. Clone size and V and J calls were adopted from that table, with D and trimming inferred from the DNA. Counted here are roughly 160,000 clones, more than 75% occurring once; the ten biggest clones make up about 4.9%. Seattle participants joined during active infection and were tracked over time.

Sequenced sample: peripheral blood. The source of this sequence is a man between 18 and 29 years old with COVID-19, enrolled during active disease. V is TRBV2 and J is TRBJ2-2; 7 bases are shared with TRBD1. The DNA for the CDR3 is TGTGCCAGCATCACAGGGGTCGGGGAGCTGTTTTTT. This translates into CASITGVGELFF.